This is a list of T cell receptor beta chains from one sample in a study of blood T cell repertoires in COVID-19. Some clones are missing from TCRdb's copy, which holds only in-frame ones; the method was immunoSEQ multiplex PCR. The table records about 240,000 clones, 82% of them present only once. The specimen was peripheral blood. The receptors stem from a woman aged 60 to 75 with active or convalescent COVID-19. Both conserved end residues are part of each CDR3. A D gene is named only where the DNA matches it firmly. Some rows mark clone size as missing; the rest say once, few, many or name a class of expanded clone.

v_call	clone_size	j_call	d_call	cdr3_aa
TRBV19	-	TRBJ1-2	-	CASSTPSPRYGYTF
TRBV3-1/TRBV3-2	-	TRBJ1-6	-	CASSQGIGDNNSPLHF
TRBV19	once	TRBJ1-2	-	CASSIGQGMAYYGYTF
TRBV5-1	-	TRBJ2-7	-	CASSLGRASGSRYEQYF
TRBV9	-	TRBJ1-5	-	CASSVGQSNQPQHF
TRBV11-2	once	TRBJ2-1	-	CASSLYFRDNEQFF
TRBV7-9	-	TRBJ1-2	TRBD1	CASSSPPQGTPNYGYTF
TRBV4-2	few	TRBJ2-1	TRBD2	CASSQDQAGGYNEQFF
TRBV7-2	-	TRBJ1-2	TRBD1	CASSPQGDYGYTF
TRBV3-1/TRBV3-2	-	TRBJ1-6	-	CASSQGWRGGKDSPLHF
TRBV27	-	TRBJ1-2	-	CASSPFGPVGGYGYTF
TRBV6-5	-	TRBJ2-2	-	CASSSATGRVRRELFF
TRBV29-1	-	TRBJ2-7	TRBD1	CSVEVGTGKQYF
TRBV7-2	-	TRBJ1-1	-	CASSGRQSRNTEAFF
TRBV23-1	-	TRBJ1-5	-	CASSRDQQGNQPQHF
TRBV7-8	-	TRBJ1-6	TRBD1	CASSLARQGSPLHF
TRBV19	few	TRBJ1-1	TRBD1	CATHKGQGRLNTEAFF
TRBV19	-	TRBJ2-3	-	CASRSGLLTDTQYF
TRBV7-6	-	TRBJ1-4	TRBD1	CASSLIDRGGEKLFF
TRBV5-4	-	TRBJ1-2	-	CASSLDSSYGYTF
TRBV4-3	-	TRBJ1-4	TRBD1	CASSQDRGQIGKLFF
TRBV10-3	-	TRBJ1-2	-	CAISQSQEYGYTF
TRBV15	-	TRBJ1-2	TRBD1	CATSRALGGTATFYGYTF
TRBV5-1	-	TRBJ2-2	-	CASSLGQVSGELFF
TRBV6-6	-	TRBJ1-2	TRBD1	CASSSKLQGYWGSFDGYTF
TRBV18	-	TRBJ2-2	TRBD2	CASSEGLATNTGELFF
TRBV30	-	TRBJ1-1	-	CAWSVQGDTEAFF
TRBV4-1	-	TRBJ1-6	TRBD1	CASSQEGQGASYNSPLHF
TRBV3-1/TRBV3-2	-	TRBJ1-2	TRBD1	CASSQGTDLFLTGSYGYTF
TRBV29-1	-	TRBJ1-2	-	CSVEDRSGSYGYTF
TRBV7-8	-	TRBJ1-6	TRBD1	CASRRDRTSYNSPLHF
TRBV3-1/TRBV3-2	once	TRBJ1-3	-	CASSPRAGVLFSGNTIYF
TRBV4-3	-	TRBJ2-7	TRBD1	CASSQDGRRGIGAYEQYF
TRBV21-1	few	TRBJ2-2	-	CASTLEFQELFF
TRBV7-9	-	TRBJ1-5	-	CASSLELDSHNQPQHF
TRBV9	-	TRBJ1-1	-	CASSVVGGNTEAFF
TRBV12-3/TRBV12-4	-	TRBJ1-4	-	CASRTNEKLFF
TRBV3-1/TRBV3-2	-	TRBJ1-1	TRBD1	CASSSRDRGPNTEAFF
TRBV7-8	-	TRBJ2-7	-	CASSRTNPGEQYF
TRBV3-1/TRBV3-2	-	TRBJ1-6	-	CASSDIESSYNSPLHF
TRBV14	many	TRBJ2-2	TRBD1	CASSRRQGGGAGELFF
TRBV10-2	-	TRBJ2-7	TRBD1	CASTTPGTGNEQYF
TRBV30	-	TRBJ2-5	TRBD1	CAWATGMVTQYF
TRBV18	-	TRBJ2-7	TRBD2	CASSPPSGGISYEQYF
TRBV3-1/TRBV3-2	once	TRBJ1-1	-	CASSQEFEDTEAFF
TRBV7-6	-	TRBJ2-3	-	CASSGGSTDTQYF
TRBV7-9	-	TRBJ2-3	TRBD1	CASSNRGPDTQYF
TRBV6-6	-	TRBJ2-3	-	CASSYHYPSTDTQYF
TRBV19	-	TRBJ1-2	TRBD1	CASRWTGVVGGYTF
TRBV10-3	-	TRBJ1-1	TRBD1	CAIRSGTGTEAFF
TRBV11-2	-	TRBJ2-1	TRBD2	CASSSTSGTYNEQFF
TRBV18	-	TRBJ2-4	-	CASSPTQDTVGNIQYF
TRBV7-9	-	TRBJ1-5	-	CASSADQRGNQPQHF
TRBV12-5	-	TRBJ2-1	-	CASGLVTENEQFF
TRBV4-3	-	TRBJ1-2	-	CASSQDTGWGGYTF
TRBV13	-	TRBJ2-3	TRBD1	CASSVVTGYLADTQYF